This T cell receptor (beta chain) was captured in a study of Ad26.COV2.S vaccination and SARS-CoV-2 variants. Libraries were prepared by immunoSEQ multiplex PCR; TCRdb keeps only in-frame clonotypes and omits some of them. The sample holds about 400,000 clones; about four fifths are singletons and the top ten take nearly 7.5%. Treatment in this sample: roughly 20 received Ad26.COV2.S at low or high dose, single or two shots; roughly five received placebo; per-sample allocation not given. Day 63 after the first injection of vaccine or placebo was the sampling time. This sequence originates from a person aged 18 to 65 who received the Ad26.COV2.S COVID-19 vaccine or a placebo. Material: peripheral blood, obtained in a trial of Ad26.COV2.S vaccine versus placebo.

The chain's CDR3 is CASSPRLAPGSEQFF. CDR3 in DNA: TGTGCCAGCAGTCCTAGACTAGCGCCAGGGAGCGAGCAGTTCTTC. The chain links TRBV6-4 to TRBJ2-1, with 8 bases aligning to TRBD2. Germline CDR1 is MRHNA and CDR2 is SNTAGT. V trimming: 5 bases; J trimming: 10 bases; junction bases outside the gene matches: 13. The CDR3 spans 15 residues.